The 5 T cell receptor beta chains below were found in one sample sequenced in a study of blood T cell repertoires in COVID-19. Measured with immunoSEQ multiplex PCR; TCRdb has only the in-frame clones, and not every one. This sample has approximately 150,000 clones, with approximately 87% found just once. The sequenced material came from peripheral blood. The origin of the receptors is a woman in her 70s with acute or convalescent COVID-19.

This clone has only a few counts. The chain recombines TRBV18 with TRBJ2-7, with TRBD1 matching over 7 bases. The CDR3 has 14 amino acids. Germline loops: CDR1 KGHSH, CDR2 LQKENI. With V trimmed by 3 bases and J by 3 bases, 5 bases remained unmatched. The CDR3 loop reads CASSPGDSVYEQYF. CDR3 bases: TGTGCCAGCTCACCGGGGGACAGCGTCTACGAGCAGTACTTC.

In the case of this clone: Within the sample, other DNA sequences also encode this same CDR3. The chain recombines TRBV7-2 with TRBJ1-5; 7 bases fit TRBD1. This CDR3 is built from 14 residues. Losses at the gene ends were 5 bases for V and 2 bases for J; bases not matched to a gene: 3. Germline V gene data show CDR1 as SGHTA and CDR2 as FQGNSA. The CDR3 is CASSLDRGNQPQHF. The CDR3 DNA reads TGTGCCAGCAGCCTTGACAGGGGCAATCAGCCCCAGCATTTT.

This chain links TRBV6-5 with TRBJ1-2, with TRBD1 matching 9 bases. From germline, CDR1 is MNHEY and CDR2 SVGAGI. J gave up 4 bases and V 2 bases, and 8 bases lay outside the gene matches. The CDR3 is 16 residues long. The chain's CDR3 is CASSYAQGARSYGYTF. CDR3 in DNA: TGTGCCAGCAGTTACGCACAGGGGGCGCGTAGCTATGGCTACACCTTC.

V and J are TRBV9 and TRBJ1-3, with 10 bases aligning to TRBD1. Germline V gene lookup returns CDR1 SGDLS and CDR2 YYNGEE. The length of the CDR3 is 18 residues. V shed 4 bases and J 1 base; nucleotides not matched to a gene: 11. CDR3 sequence reads: CASSFPGQGPFSGNTIYF. CDR3 DNA: TGTGCCAGCAGCTTCCCGGGACAGGGGCCGTTTTCTGGAAACACCATATATTTT.

The V call is TRBV28, the J call TRBJ2-1, with 7 bases lining up with TRBD2. The germline V gene has CDR1 MDHEN and CDR2 SYDVKM. V gave up 7 bases and J gave up 1 base; unmatched junction bases: 1. This CDR3 comprises 13 residues. CDR3 sequence (DNA): TGTGCCAGCACTAGCGGTTCCTACAATGAGCAGTTCTTC. It codes for CASTSGSYNEQFF.